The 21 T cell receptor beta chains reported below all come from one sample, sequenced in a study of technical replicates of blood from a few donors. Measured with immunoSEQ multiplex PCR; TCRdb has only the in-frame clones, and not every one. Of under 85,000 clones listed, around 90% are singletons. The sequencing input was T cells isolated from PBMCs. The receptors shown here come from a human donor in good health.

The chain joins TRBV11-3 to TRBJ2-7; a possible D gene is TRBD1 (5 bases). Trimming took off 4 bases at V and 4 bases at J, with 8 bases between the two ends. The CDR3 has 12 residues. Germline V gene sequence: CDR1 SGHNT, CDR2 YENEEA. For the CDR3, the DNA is TGTGCCAGCAGCTCGGACAAGTACGAGCAGTACTTC. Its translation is CASSSDKYEQYF.

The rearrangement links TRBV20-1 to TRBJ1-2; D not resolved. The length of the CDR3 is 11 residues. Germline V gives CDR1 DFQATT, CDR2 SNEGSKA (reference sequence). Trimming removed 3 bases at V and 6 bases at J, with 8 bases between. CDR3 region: CSASPRHGYTF. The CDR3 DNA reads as TGCAGTGCTAGTCCCAGGCATGGCTACACCTTC.

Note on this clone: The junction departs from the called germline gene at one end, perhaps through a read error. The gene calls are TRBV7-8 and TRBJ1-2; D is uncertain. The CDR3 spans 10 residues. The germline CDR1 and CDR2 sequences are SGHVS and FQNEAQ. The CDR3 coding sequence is TGTGCCAGCAGCTTTTTTGGATCGGGATTC. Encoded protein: CASSFFGSGF.

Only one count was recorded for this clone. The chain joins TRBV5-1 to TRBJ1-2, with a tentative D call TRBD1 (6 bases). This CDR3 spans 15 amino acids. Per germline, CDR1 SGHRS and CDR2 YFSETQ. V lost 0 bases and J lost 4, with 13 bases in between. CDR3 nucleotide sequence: TGCGCCAGCAGCTTGGGGACAGACCAACCCTATGGCTACACCTTC. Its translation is CASSLGTDQPYGYTF.

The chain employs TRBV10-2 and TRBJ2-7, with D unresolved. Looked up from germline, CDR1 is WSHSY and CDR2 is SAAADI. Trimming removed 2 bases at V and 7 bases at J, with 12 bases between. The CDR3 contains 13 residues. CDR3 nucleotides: TGCGCCAGCAGTGAGGGGCAGGTAGTAGAGCAGTACTTC. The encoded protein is CASSEGQVVEQYF.

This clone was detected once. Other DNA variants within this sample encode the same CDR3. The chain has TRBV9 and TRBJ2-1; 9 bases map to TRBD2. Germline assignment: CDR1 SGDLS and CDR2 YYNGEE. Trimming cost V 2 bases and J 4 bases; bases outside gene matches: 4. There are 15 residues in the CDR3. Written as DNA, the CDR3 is TGTGCCAGCAGCGTCAGCGGGAGGTCATACAATGAGCAGTTCTTC. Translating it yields CASSVSGRSYNEQFF.

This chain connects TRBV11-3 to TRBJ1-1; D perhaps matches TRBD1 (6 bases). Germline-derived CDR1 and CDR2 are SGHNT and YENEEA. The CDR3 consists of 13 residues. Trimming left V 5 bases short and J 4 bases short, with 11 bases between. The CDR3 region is CASSRTRGTEAFF. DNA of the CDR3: TGTGCCAGCAGCCGGACCAGGGGCACTGAAGCTTTCTTT. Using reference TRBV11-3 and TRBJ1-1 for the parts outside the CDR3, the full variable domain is EAGVVQSPRYKIIEKKQPVAFWCNPISGHNTLYWYLQNLGQGPELLIRYENEEAVDDSQLPKDRFSAERLKGVDSTLKIQPAELGDSAVYLCASSRTRGTEAFFGQGTRLTVV.

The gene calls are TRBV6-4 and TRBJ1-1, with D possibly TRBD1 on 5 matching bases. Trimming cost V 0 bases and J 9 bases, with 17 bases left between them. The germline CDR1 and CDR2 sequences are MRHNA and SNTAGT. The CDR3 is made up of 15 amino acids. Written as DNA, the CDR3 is TGTGCCAGCAGTGACTCGATAGGGGCCTCTCCCAAAGCTTTCTTT. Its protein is CASSDSIGASPKAFF.

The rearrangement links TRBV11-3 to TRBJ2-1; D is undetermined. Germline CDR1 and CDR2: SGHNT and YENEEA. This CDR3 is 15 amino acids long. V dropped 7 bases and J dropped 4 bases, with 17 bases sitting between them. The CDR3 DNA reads TGTGCCAGCACCGTAGGTAACGGGTGGTACAATGAGCAGTTCTTC. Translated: CASTVGNGWYNEQFF.

The CDR3 loop is CASRAGTDIYEQYF. The CDR3 DNA follows: TGTGCCAGCAGGGCGGGGACTGATATCTACGAGCAGTACTTC. The chain joins TRBV6-1 to TRBJ2-7, with D possibly being TRBD2 (6 bases). The V and J ends lost 6 bases and 3 bases respectively, with 15 bases between them. Germline values: CDR1 MNHNS, CDR2 SASEGT. CDR3 size: 14 residues.

The chain's CDR3 is CASRLLGGKNTEAFF. CDR3 coding DNA: TGTGCCAGCAGGCTCTTGGGGGGGAAGAACACTGAAGCTTTCTTT. The rearrangement joins TRBV27 to TRBJ1-1; D may be TRBD1 (5 bases). Germline assignment: CDR1 MNHEY and CDR2 SMNVEV (reference sequence). Trimming stripped 6 bases from V and 1 base from J, with 15 bases between. The CDR3 sequence is 15 residues long.

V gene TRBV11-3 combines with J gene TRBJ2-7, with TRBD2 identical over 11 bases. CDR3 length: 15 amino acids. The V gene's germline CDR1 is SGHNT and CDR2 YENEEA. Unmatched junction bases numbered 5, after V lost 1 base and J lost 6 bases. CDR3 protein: CASSLAISGRGEQYF. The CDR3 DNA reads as TGTGCCAGCAGCTTAGCGATTAGCGGGAGGGGCGAGCAGTACTTC.

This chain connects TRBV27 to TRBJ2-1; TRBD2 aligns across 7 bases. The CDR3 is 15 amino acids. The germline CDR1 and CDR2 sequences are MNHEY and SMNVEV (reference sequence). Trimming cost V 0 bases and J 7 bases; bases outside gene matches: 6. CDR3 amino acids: CASSLSGEGPNEQFF. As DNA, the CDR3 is TGTGCCAGCAGTTTATCGGGGGAGGGCCCAAATGAGCAGTTCTTC.

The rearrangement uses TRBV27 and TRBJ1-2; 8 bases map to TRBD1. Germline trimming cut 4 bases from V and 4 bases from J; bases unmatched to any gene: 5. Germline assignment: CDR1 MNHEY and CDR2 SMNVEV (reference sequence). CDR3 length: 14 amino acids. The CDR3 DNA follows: TGTGCCAGCAGTTCCCGGGACAGGATCTATGGCTACACCTTC. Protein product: CASSSRDRIYGYTF.

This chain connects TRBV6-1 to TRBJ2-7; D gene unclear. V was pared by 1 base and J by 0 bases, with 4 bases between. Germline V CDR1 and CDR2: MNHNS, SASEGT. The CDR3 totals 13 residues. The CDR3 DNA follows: TGTGCCAGCAGTGAAGGGCCCTCCTACGAGCAGTACTTC. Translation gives CASSEGPSYEQYF.

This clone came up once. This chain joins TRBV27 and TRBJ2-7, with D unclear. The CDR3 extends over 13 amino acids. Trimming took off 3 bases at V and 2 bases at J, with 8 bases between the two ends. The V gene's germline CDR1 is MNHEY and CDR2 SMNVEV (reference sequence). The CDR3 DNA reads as TGTGCCAGCAGTTTGGCACAAACCTACGAGCAGTACTTC. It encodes CASSLAQTYEQYF.

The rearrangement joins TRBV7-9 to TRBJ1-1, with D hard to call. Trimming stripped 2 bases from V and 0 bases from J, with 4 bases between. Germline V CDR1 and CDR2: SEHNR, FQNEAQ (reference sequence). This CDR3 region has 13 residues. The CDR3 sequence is CASSLSVNTEAFF. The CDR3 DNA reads TGTGCCAGCAGCTTATCCGTGAACACTGAAGCTTTCTTT.

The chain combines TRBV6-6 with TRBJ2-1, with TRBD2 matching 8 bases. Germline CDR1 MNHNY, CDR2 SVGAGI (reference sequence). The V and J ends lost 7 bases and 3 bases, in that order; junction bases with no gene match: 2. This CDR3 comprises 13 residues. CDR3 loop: CASNREGYNEQFF. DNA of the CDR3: TGTGCCAGCAACCGGGAGGGCTACAATGAGCAGTTCTTC.

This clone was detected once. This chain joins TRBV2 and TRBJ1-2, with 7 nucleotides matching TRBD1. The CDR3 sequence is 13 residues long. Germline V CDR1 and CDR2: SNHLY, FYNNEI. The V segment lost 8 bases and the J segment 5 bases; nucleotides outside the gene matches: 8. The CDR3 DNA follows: TGTGCCAGCGAGGACAGGACGGTATATGGCTACACCTTC. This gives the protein CASEDRTVYGYTF.

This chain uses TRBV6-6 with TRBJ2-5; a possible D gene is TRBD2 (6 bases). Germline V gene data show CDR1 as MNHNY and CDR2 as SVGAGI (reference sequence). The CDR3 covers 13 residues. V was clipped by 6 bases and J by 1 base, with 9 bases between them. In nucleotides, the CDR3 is TGTGCCAGCAGGGACTACACCCAAGAGACCCAGTACTTC. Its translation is CASRDYTQETQYF.

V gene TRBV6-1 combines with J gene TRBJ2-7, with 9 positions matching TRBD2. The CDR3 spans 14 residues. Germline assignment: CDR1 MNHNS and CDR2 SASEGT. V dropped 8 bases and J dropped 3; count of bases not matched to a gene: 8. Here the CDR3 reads CASERGAELYEQYF. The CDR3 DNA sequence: TGTGCCAGCGAGCGGGGGGCCGAGCTCTACGAGCAGTACTTC.